The clone carrying this TCR beta chain was seen only a few times. The antigen is undetermined. This record comes from a study of CD8 T cells in ankylosing spondylitis. With molecular barcodes, quantitative 5'-RACE was used to make the TCR beta libraries. TCRdb reprocessed the 5' RACE reads with MiXCR, giving one entry per CDR3 protein. The sample has around 890,000 distinct CDR3 sequences; 10% to 15% are singletons. The CDR3 loop spans 16 amino acids. CDR1 is SGHRS and CDR2 is YFSETQ in the germline V gene. Trimming removed 4 bases from V and 5 bases from J, with 21 bases in between. Study observations and caveats: Several of the motif variants were reported before in synovial fluid and blood from reactive arthritis. Seemingly characteristic of ankylosing spondylitis blood was a TCR beta motif consisting of about 8 highly homologous variants. Reports say disease-linked clones showed up significantly more in matched ankylosing spondylitis synovial fluid. The disease-linked clones had a CD8+ phenotype and low blood frequencies.

The chain couples TRBV5-1 to TRBJ2-5; D may correspond to TRBD1 or TRBD2 (5 bases each). This TCR was recovered from a male donor with ankylosing spondylitis. Sequences were obtained from blood, either unsorted or a sorted T cell fraction (not recorded which). CDR3 loop: CASSPGTAYGLETQYF. Written as DNA, the CDR3 is TGCGCCAGCAGCCCAGGGACGGCTTATGGACTGGAGACCCAGTACTTC.